This T cell receptor (beta chain) is from a study of blood T cells in healthy people across ages. Whole-study results and caveats: Underestimates were what the diversity estimates from one million T cells were considered to be.

A minimum of 5 micrograms of total RNA was extracted per sample. A second PCR of about 7 to 12 cycles used a sample-barcoded 5' primer and a J-beta primer mix. TCRdb called the 5' RACE reads again in MiXCR, with one record for every CDR3 protein. This sample has hundreds of thousands of distinct CDR3 sequences, with around 48% found just once. A word on this clonotype: Its matching antigen is unknown.

The CDR3 is made up of 14 amino acids. Per germline, CDR1 MNHEY and CDR2 SVGAGI. Trimming removed 3 bases from V and 10 bases from J; junction bases left unmatched: 7. The sequence came from a man aged 80 or over in good health. Material: blood. The genes are TRBV6-5 and TRBJ2-5, with 11 bases fitting TRBD2. The CDR3 spells CASSYPTSGGRQYF. In nucleotides, the CDR3 is TGTGCCAGCAGTTATCCCACTAGCGGGGGCCGCCAGTACTTC.